Described below is a single T cell receptor beta chain sequence and its context. The source of the sample is a study of blood T cell repertoires in COVID-19. The wider study: From the United States, Italy and Spain came samples of acute and convalescent COVID-19. PBMCs, B-cell-depleted T cells, or T cells were the source of the cDNA or gDNA that made up the material.

Per the original methods: Amplifying reference gene primers gave estimates of nucleated cell counts. TCRdb keeps only in-frame clones here, not all; method: immunoSEQ multiplex PCR. V and J calls and clone size are those listed in that table; D and trimming were worked out from the DNA. The sample has about 370,000 clones; nearly 90% are singletons. The CDR3 length is 14 residues. The ends were cut back, 0 bases at V and 2 bases at J, with 8 bases in the middle. Germline lookup yields CDR1 KGHSH and CDR2 LQKENI. Sequenced sample: peripheral blood. This TCR came from a man younger than 35 with active or convalescent COVID-19. The V and J genes are TRBV18 and TRBJ2-7, with D hard to call. Here the CDR3 DNA reads TGTGCCAGCTCACCACCGGGCACCGCCTACGAGCAGTACTTC. Residues: CASSPPGTAYEQYF.